The present T cell receptor (beta chain) was sequenced within a study of blood T cell repertoires in COVID-19. In assigning cohorts, the study relied on participant-reported clinical history. Trimming took 0 bases from V and 7 from J, leaving 6 bases between them. The CDR3 length is 11 residues. Germline CDR1 is GTSNPN and CDR2 is SVGIG (reference sequence). Here immunoSEQ multiplex PCR was the method, and the copy in TCRdb shows in-frame clones only, minus some. The data show about 400,000 clones, more than 85% seen once. This TCR was sampled from a woman aged 30 to 39 who had recovered from COVID-19. Input material: PBMCs or T cells enriched from blood (not recorded which). V and J are TRBV30 and TRBJ1-2; D ambiguous. The CDR3 here is CAWSVHPGYTF. In DNA, the CDR3 is TGTGCCTGGAGTGTACATCCTGGCTACACCTTC.